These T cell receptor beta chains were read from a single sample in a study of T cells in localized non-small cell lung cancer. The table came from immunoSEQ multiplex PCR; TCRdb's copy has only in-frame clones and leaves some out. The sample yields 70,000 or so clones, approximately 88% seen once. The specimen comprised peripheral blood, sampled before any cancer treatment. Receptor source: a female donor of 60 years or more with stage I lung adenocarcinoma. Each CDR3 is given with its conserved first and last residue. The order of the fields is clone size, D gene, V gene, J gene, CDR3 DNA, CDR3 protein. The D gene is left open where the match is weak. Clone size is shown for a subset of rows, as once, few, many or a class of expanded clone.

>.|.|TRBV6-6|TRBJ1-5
TGTGCCAGCAGTTCCATACAGGATCAGCCCCAGCATTTT
CASSSIQDQPQHF
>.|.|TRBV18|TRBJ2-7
TGTGCCAGCTCACCATCAGGAGACGAGCAGTACTTC
CASSPSGDEQYF
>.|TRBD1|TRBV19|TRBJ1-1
TGTGCCAGTAGCGTCGAACAGGGGGCGCACACTGAAGCTTTCTTT
CASSVEQGAHTEAFF
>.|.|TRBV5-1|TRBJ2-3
TGCGCCAGCAGCCGGGACTCACTTAGCACAGATACGCAGTATTTT
CASSRDSLSTDTQYF
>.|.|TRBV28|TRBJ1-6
TGTGCCAGCAGTGGGGGGGCCTATAATTCACCCCTCCACTTT
CASSGGAYNSPLHF
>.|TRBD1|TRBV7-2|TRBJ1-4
TGTGCCAGCAGCTCCAATCCGGACAGGATTGGAGGGACTAATGAAAAACTGTTTTTT
CASSSNPDRIGGTNEKLFF
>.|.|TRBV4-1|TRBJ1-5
TGCGCCAGCAGCCAAGATAAGGCACAGCCCCAGCATTTT
CASSQDKAQPQHF
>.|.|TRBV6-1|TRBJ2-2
TGTGCCAGCAGTGAATACTGGGGGGCACTTTACACCGGGGAGCTGTTTTTT
CASSEYWGALYTGELFF
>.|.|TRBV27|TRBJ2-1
TGTGCCAGCCACTCCTACAATGAGCAGTTCTTC
CASHSYNEQFF
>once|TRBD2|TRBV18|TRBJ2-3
TGTGCCAGCTCCCCGTACCAGCGGGGAAACACAGATACGCAGTATTTT
CASSPYQRGNTDTQYF
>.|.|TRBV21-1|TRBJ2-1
TGTGCCAGCAGCAATCGGACGGGCGATGAGCAGTTCTTC
CASSNRTGDEQFF
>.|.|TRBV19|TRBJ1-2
TGTGCCAGTAGTAGAACTGTTAACTATGGCTACACCTTC
CASSRTVNYGYTF
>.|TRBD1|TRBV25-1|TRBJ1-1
TGTGCCAGCAGTGAATTTGCAGGGGGCCCCACTGAAGCTTTCTTT
CASSEFAGGPTEAFF
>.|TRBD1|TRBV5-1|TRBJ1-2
TGCGCCAGCAGCTTTACAGGGGGCAGTTCCTATGGCTACACCTTC
CASSFTGGSSYGYTF